Presented here are 12 T cell receptor beta chains from one specimen sequenced in a study of long-term antiretroviral therapy in people with HIV. Assay version v3.0 of immunoSEQ was used, and it was run at survey level. Clones were read by immunoSEQ multiplex PCR, and TCRdb kept only the in-frame ones, dropping some. Here the sample spans 11,000 to 15,000 clones, 82% being singletons. Sequencing was performed on unsorted PBMCs, taken 1.8 years before starting antiretroviral therapy. The receptors originated from a woman aged 40 to 49 with HIV.

The rearrangement joins TRBV5-4 to TRBJ2-1; 8 positions agree with TRBD1. CDR1 is SGHNT, CDR2 YYREEE, per germline (reference sequence). The CDR3 is 15 residues long. V was pared by 4 bases and J by 2 bases, with 5 bases of the junction left unmatched. CDR3 in amino acids: CASSPDREAYNEQFF. CDR3 nucleotide sequence: TGTGCCAGCAGCCCGGACAGGGAAGCCTACAATGAGCAGTTCTTC.

The V gene is TRBV28, the J gene TRBJ1-5; no clear D gene. The V gene's germline CDR1 is MDHEN and CDR2 SYDVKM. The V gene lost 3 bases and the J gene lost 5 bases, with 8 bases spanning the gap. The CDR3 loop spans 13 amino acids. CDR3 sequence: CASSLGPHQPQHF. The CDR3 nucleotides read TGTGCCAGCAGTTTGGGTCCTCATCAGCCCCAGCATTTT. The full variable domain, in which reference TRBV28 and TRBJ1-5 provide the parts outside the CDR3, is DVKVTQSSRYLVKRTGEKVFLECVQDMDHENMFWYRQDPGLGLRLIYFSYDVKMKEKGDIPEGYSVSREKKERFSLILESASTNQTSMYLCASSLGPHQPQHFGDGTRLSIL.

The chain joins TRBV29-1 to TRBJ2-2; D is uncertain. This CDR3 comprises 12 residues. Trimming stripped 5 bases from V and 9 bases from J, with 13 bases between. CDR1 SQVTM and CDR2 ANQGSEA come from the germline V gene. The CDR3 nucleotides read TGCAGCGTTAATGATCTGAGCCGGGAGCTGTTTTTT. Translation gives CSVNDLSRELFF.

This clone was found once. The chain has TRBV11-2 and TRBJ2-1; a weak D match, TRBD1 (5 bases). CDR3 length: 14 residues. V was pared by 5 bases and J by 7 bases, with 15 bases between. From germline, CDR1 is SGHAT and CDR2 FQNNGV. Here the CDR3 DNA reads TGTGCCAGCAGCCTATCGACAGACAGTAATGAGCAGTTCTTC. Protein product: CASSLSTDSNEQFF.

The rearrangement uses TRBV19 and TRBJ2-7; 8 bases fit TRBD1. The ends lost 4 bases at V and 4 bases at J; junction bases unmatched: 6. This CDR3 has 14 amino acids. The V gene's germline CDR1 is LNHDA and CDR2 SQIVND (reference sequence). CDR3 amino acids: CASSTTGGVYEQYF. The CDR3 DNA reads as TGTGCCAGTAGTACTACAGGGGGTGTATACGAGCAGTACTTC. Together with reference TRBV19 and TRBJ2-7, the CDR3 gives the full variable domain: DGGITQSPKYLFRKEGQNVTLSCEQNLNHDAMYWYRQDPGQGLRLIYYSQIVNDFQKGDIAEGYSVSREKKESFPLTVTSAQKNPTAFYLCASSTTGGVYEQYFGPGTRLTVT.

This clone occurred a few times. The V call is TRBV2, the J call TRBJ2-6; D ambiguous. Trimming cost V 6 bases and J 0 bases, with 9 bases left between them. Per the germline V gene, CDR1 is SNHLY and CDR2 is FYNNEI. The CDR3 contains 15 residues. The CDR3 here is CASRWESSGANVLTF. In DNA, the CDR3 is TGTGCCAGCAGATGGGAAAGCTCTGGGGCCAACGTCCTGACTTTC.

This rearrangement joins TRBV29-1 to TRBJ2-7, with 9 nucleotides matching TRBD2. CDR1 is SQVTM, CDR2 ANQGSEA, per germline. This CDR3 spans 16 amino acids. V was pared by 6 bases and J by 2 bases, with 14 bases of the junction left unmatched. The chain's CDR3 is CSVSRVAGVEPYEQYF. In DNA form, the CDR3 reads TGCAGCGTCAGTCGCGTAGCGGGAGTTGAACCCTACGAGCAGTACTTC.

V usage is TRBV11-3 and J usage is TRBJ2-5; possible D gene TRBD1, 6 bases. Trimming stripped 1 base from V and 5 bases from J, with 17 bases between. The CDR3 totals 16 residues. The germline V gene has CDR1 SGHNT and CDR2 YENEEA. The CDR3 DNA sequence: TGTGCCAGCAGCTTAGGGCCAGGGGAACCCCAGGAGACCCAGTACTTC. It specifies CASSLGPGEPQETQYF. Looking up the rest from reference TRBV11-3 and TRBJ2-5 gives the full variable domain: EAGVVQSPRYKIIEKKQPVAFWCNPISGHNTLYWYLQNLGQGPELLIRYENEEAVDDSQLPKDRFSAERLKGVDSTLKIQPAELGDSAVYLCASSLGPGEPQETQYFGPGTRLLVL.

The chain uses TRBV2 and TRBJ2-5; the D gene is possibly TRBD2 (5 bases). The CDR3 is 15 residues long. The V end lost 4 bases, the J end lost 2 bases, and 14 bases lay between the germline ends. Germline V gene lookup returns CDR1 SNHLY and CDR2 FYNNEI. CDR3 coding DNA: TGTGCCAGCAGTGGGAGTTCGAGGGTTCAAGAGACCCAGTACTTC. Translating gives CASSGSSRVQETQYF.

The rearrangement links TRBV7-9 to TRBJ2-1; D might be TRBD2 (5 bases). V lost 4 bases and J lost 8, with 15 bases in between. The CDR3 consists of 14 residues. From germline, CDR1 is SEHNR and CDR2 FQNEAQ (reference sequence). The CDR3 DNA sequence: TGTGCCAGCAGCTCACCGTATGAGGGAGATGAGCAGTTCTTC. Translation: CASSSPYEGDEQFF.

This chain links TRBV2 with TRBJ2-3; unclear D gene. This CDR3 has 15 amino acids. Trimming cost V 6 bases and J 0 bases, with 13 bases left between them. CDR1 and CDR2 (germline): SNHLY, FYNNEI. CDR3: CASSYDGASTDTQYF. As DNA, the CDR3 is TGTGCCAGCAGCTACGACGGCGCTAGCACAGATACGCAGTATTTT.

This chain links TRBV29-1 with TRBJ2-2; possibly TRBD2 for D (6 bases). V lost 3 bases and J 6 bases, leaving 11 bases between the germline ends. Germline V lookup: CDR1 SQVTM, CDR2 ANQGSEA. CDR3 length: 13 amino acids. The CDR3 loop reads CSVEVSGAGELFF. For the CDR3, the DNA is TGCAGCGTTGAGGTCTCGGGAGCCGGGGAGCTGTTTTTT.